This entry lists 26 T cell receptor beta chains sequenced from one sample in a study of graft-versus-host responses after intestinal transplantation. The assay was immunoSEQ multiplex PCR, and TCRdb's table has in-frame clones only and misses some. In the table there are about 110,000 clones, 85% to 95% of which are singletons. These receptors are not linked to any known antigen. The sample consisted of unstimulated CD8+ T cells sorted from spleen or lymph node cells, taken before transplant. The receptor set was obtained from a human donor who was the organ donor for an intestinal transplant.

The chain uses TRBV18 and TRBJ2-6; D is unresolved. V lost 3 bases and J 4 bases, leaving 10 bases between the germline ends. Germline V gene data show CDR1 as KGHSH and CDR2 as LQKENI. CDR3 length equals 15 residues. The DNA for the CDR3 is TGTGCCAGCTCACCGAGCAGGCAGGGGGCCAACGTCCTGACTTTC. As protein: CASSPSRQGANVLTF.

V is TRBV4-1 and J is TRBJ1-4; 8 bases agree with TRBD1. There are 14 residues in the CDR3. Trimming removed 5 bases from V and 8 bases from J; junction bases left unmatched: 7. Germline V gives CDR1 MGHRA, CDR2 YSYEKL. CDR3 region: CASSKPGQAEKLFF. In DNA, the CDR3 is TGCGCCAGCAGCAAACCGGGACAGGCAGAAAAACTGTTTTTT.

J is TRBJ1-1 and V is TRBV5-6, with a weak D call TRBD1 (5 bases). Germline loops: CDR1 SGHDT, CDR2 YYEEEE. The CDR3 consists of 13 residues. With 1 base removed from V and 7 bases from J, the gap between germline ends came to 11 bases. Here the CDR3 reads CASSLQGGIEAFF. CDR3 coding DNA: TGTGCCAGCAGCTTGCAGGGAGGAATTGAAGCTTTCTTT.

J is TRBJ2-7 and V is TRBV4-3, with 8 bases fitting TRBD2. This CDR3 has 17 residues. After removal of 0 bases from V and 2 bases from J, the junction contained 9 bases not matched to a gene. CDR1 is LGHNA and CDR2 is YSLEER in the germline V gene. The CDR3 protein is CASSQDVPSGFAYEQYF. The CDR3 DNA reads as TGCGCCAGCAGCCAAGATGTGCCTAGCGGGTTCGCCTACGAGCAGTACTTC.

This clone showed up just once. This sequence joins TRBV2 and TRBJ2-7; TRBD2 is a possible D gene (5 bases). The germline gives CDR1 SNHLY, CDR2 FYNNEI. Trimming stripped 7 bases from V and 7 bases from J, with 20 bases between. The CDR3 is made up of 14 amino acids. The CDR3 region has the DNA TGTGCCAGCACTCCCCCAGCCGGACCGGGGGAGCAGTACTTC. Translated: CASTPPAGPGEQYF.

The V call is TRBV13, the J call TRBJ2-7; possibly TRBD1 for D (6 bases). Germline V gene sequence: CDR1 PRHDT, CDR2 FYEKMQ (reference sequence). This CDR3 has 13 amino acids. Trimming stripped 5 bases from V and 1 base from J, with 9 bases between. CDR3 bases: TGTGCCAGCAGCCCAGGACAGTCCTACGAGCAGTACTTC. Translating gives CASSPGQSYEQYF.

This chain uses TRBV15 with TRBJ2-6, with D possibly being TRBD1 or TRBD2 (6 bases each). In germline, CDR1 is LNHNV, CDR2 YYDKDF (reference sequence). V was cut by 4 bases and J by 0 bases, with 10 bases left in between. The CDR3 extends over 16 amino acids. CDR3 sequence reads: CATSTGARSGANVLTF. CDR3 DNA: TGTGCCACCAGCACGGGGGCCCGCTCTGGGGCCAACGTCCTGACTTTC.

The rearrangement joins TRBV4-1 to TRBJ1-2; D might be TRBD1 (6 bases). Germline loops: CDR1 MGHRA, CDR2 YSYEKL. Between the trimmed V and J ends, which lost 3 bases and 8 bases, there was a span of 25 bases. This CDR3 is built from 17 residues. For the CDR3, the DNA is TGCGCCAGCAGCCAGCAAGGGGGGGGGAATCCAAGGACCGGCTACACCTTC. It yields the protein CASSQQGGGNPRTGYTF.

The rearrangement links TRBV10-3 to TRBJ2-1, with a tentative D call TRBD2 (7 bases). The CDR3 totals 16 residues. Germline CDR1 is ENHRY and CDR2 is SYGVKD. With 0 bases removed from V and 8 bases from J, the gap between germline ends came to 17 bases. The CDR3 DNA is TGTGCCATCAGTGAGTCCAGGGCTTTAGGGGGGGATGAGCAGTTCTTC. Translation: CAISESRALGGDEQFF.

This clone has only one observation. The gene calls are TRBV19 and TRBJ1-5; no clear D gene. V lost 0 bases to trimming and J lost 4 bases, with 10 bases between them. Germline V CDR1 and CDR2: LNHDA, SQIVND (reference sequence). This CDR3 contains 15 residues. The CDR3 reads CASSIDTGGNQPQHF. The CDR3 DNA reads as TGTGCCAGTAGTATAGACACCGGAGGTAATCAGCCCCAGCATTTT.

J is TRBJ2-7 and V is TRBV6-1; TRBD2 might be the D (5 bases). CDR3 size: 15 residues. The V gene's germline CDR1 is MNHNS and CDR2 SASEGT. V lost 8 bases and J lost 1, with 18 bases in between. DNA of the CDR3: TGTGCCAGCCAAAGCAGAGCGGAATCGTCCTACGAGCAGTACTTC. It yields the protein CASQSRAESSYEQYF.

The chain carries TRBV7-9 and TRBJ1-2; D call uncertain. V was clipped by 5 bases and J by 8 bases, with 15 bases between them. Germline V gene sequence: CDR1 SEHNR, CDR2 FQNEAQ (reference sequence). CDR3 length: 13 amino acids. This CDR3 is CASSLWAPIGYTF. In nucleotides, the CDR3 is TGTGCCAGCAGCCTATGGGCCCCAATCGGCTACACCTTC.

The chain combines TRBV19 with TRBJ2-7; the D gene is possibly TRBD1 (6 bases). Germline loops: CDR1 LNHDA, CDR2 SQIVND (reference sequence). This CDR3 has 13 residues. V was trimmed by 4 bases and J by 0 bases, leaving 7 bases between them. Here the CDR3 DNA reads TGTGCCAGTAGTAGGACAGTCTCCTACGAGCAGTACTTC. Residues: CASSRTVSYEQYF.

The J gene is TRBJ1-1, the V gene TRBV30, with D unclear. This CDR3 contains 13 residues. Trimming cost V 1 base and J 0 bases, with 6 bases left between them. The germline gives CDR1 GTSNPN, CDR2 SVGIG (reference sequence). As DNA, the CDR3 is TGTGCCTGGAGTGACAGTTTGAACACTGAAGCTTTCTTT. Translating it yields CAWSDSLNTEAFF.

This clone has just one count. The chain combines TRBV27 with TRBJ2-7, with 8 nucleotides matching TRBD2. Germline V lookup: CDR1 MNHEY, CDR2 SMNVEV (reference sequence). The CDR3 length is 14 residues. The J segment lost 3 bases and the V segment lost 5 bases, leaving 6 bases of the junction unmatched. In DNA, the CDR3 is TGTGCCAGCAGTGCACTAGCGGAATACTACGAGCAGTACTTC. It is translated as CASSALAEYYEQYF.

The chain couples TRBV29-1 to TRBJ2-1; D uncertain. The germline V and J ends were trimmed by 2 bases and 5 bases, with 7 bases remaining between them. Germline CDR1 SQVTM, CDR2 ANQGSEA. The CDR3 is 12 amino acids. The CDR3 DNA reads TGCAGCGTTGAACCCAGTAACAATGAGCAGTTCTTC. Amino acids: CSVEPSNNEQFF.

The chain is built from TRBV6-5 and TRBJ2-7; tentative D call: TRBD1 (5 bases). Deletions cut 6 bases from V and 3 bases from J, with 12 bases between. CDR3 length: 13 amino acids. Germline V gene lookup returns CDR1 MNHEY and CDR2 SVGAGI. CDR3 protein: CASRYGQGYEQYF. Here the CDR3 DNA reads TGTGCCAGCAGATACGGGCAGGGCTACGAGCAGTACTTC.

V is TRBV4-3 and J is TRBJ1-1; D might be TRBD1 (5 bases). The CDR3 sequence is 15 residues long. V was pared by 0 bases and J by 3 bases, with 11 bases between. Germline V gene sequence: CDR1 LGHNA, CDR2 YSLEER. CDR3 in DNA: TGCGCCAGCAGCCAAGACTGGGGGATCGACACTGAAGCTTTCTTT. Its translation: CASSQDWGIDTEAFF.

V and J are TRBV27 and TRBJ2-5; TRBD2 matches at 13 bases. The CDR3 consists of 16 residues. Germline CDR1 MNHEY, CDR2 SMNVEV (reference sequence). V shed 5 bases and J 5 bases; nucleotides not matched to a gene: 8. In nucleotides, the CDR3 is TGTGCCAGCAGTCCCATACTAGCGGGAGGGTGGGAGACCCAGTACTTC. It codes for CASSPILAGGWETQYF.

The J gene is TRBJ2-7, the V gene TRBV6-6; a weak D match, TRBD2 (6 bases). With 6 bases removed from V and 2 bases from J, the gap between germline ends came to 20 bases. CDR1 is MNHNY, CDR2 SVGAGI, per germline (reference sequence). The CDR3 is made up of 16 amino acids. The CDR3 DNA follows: TGTGCCAGCAGCCTCTTTAAGGATAGCGGCCCCTACGAGCAGTACTTC. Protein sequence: CASSLFKDSGPYEQYF.

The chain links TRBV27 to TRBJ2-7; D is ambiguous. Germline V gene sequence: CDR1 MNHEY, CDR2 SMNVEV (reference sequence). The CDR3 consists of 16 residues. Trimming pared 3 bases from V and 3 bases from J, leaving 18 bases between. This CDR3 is CASSLVRGAKIYEQYF. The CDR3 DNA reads TGTGCCAGCAGTTTGGTGAGAGGCGCAAAGATCTACGAGCAGTACTTC.

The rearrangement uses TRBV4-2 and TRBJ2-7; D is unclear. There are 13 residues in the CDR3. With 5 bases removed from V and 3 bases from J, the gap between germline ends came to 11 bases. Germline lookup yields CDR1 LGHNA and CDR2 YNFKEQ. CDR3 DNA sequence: TGTGCCAGCAGCGATCAGGTTTACTACGAGCAGTACTTC. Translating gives CASSDQVYYEQYF.

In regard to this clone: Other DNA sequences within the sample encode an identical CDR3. In DNA, the CDR3 is TGTGCCTGGAGTGCTACCGTGAACACTGAAGCTTTCTTT. This encodes CAWSATVNTEAFF. The rearrangement joins TRBV30 to TRBJ1-1; D remains unclear. The CDR3 runs to 13 residues. Germline V gives CDR1 GTSNPN, CDR2 SVGIG (reference sequence). V was shortened by 1 base and J by 0 bases, with 6 bases between the two germline ends.

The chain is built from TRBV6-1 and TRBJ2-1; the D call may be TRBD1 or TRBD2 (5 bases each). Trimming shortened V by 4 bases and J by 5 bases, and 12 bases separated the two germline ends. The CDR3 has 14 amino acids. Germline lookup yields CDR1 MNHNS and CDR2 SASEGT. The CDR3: CASSGQGTHNEQFF. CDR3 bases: TGTGCCAGCAGTGGGCAAGGGACCCACAATGAGCAGTTCTTC.

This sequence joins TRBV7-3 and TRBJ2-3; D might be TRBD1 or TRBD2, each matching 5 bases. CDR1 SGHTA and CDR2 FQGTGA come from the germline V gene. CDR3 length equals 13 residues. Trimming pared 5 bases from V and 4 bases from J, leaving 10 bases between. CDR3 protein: CASSESGPDTQYF. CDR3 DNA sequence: TGTGCCAGCAGCGAGTCGGGACCAGATACGCAGTATTTT.

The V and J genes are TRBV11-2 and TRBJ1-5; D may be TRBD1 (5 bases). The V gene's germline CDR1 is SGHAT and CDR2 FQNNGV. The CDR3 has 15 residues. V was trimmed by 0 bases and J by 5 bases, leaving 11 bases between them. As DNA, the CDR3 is TGTGCCAGCAGCTTAGATGCGACAGCGCATCAGCCCCAGCATTTT. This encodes CASSLDATAHQPQHF.